One and the same sample provided the 3 T cell receptor beta chains below, sequenced in a study of cytomegalovirus exposure and HLA in healthy donors. 60 Vbeta and 13 Jbeta primers were used in PCR. TCRdb's copy holds only in-frame clones and misses some; the assay was immunoSEQ multiplex PCR. Of about 140,000 clones listed, about three quarters are singletons. The sample comprised PBMCs. Receptors were obtained from a female donor in good health and CMV-seronegative.

V and J are TRBV28 and TRBJ2-7; D perhaps matches TRBD2 (6 bases). The CDR3 totals 14 residues. V was clipped by 7 bases and J by 4 bases, with 17 bases between them. CDR1 and CDR2 from the germline V gene are MDHEN and SYDVKM. The CDR3 sequence is CASNLNGSPYEQYF. As DNA, the CDR3 is TGTGCCAGCAATCTCAACGGGAGCCCTTACGAGCAGTACTTC.

The J gene is TRBJ2-7, the V gene TRBV28; a weak D match, TRBD1 (5 bases). Trimming removed 2 bases from V and 5 bases from J, with 10 bases in between. Per germline, CDR1 MDHEN and CDR2 SYDVKM. This CDR3 is built from 13 residues. The chain's CDR3 is CASSLRGADEQYF. CDR3 DNA: TGTGCCAGCAGTTTAAGGGGCGCGGACGAGCAGTACTTC.

The chain combines TRBV11-3 with TRBJ1-5; D might be TRBD1 (6 bases). V shed 1 base and J shed 4 bases, with 14 bases lying between them. The CDR3 has 16 residues. The germline V gene has CDR1 SGHNT and CDR2 YENEEA. CDR3 nucleotide sequence: TGTGCCAGCAGCTTAGCGGGGGGGGCCGTGAATCAGCCCCAGCATTTT. As protein: CASSLAGGAVNQPQHF.